One sample yielded the 2 T cell receptor beta chains listed below, sequenced in a study of shared T cell receptors in the human thymus (dated by TCRdb to the early 2020s). Library preparation was by the immunoSEQ multiplex PCR assay. This immuneACCESS table, as held by TCRdb, lists in-frame sequences with V and J called but not all clones. Of the missing ones, under half trace to an unresolved V gene in checked studies; the others have no known cause. This sample is represented by roughly 710,000 clones; approximately 85% of them were singletons. The ten largest clones take up more than 0.008% of the sample. These data were also reused for a study on human thymus T cells.

Sequenced material: thymocytes. Receptor source: a girl under three years old with a congenital heart defect. Donor details come from another sample of the same person, matched by shared clones.

The chain uses TRBV7-2 and TRBJ2-7; D may be TRBD2 (7 bases). The germline CDR1 and CDR2 sequences are SGHTA and FQGNSA. Trimming stripped 5 bases from V and 7 bases from J, with 18 bases between. This CDR3 comprises 14 residues. CDR3: CASSGGRGGWEQYF. DNA for the CDR3: TGTGCCAGCAGCGGGGGCCGCGGGGGTTGGGAGCAGTACTTC.

This chain connects TRBV9 to TRBJ2-2, with D unresolved. Germline CDR1 SGDLS, CDR2 YYNGEE. Trimming removed 0 bases from V and 9 bases from J, with 6 bases in between. This CDR3 is 12 amino acids long. CDR3 in amino acids: CASSVALRELFF. The CDR3 nucleotides are TGTGCCAGCAGCGTAGCCCTCCGGGAGCTGTTTTTT.